The next 20 T cell receptor beta chains were all read from a single sample in a study of cytomegalovirus exposure and HLA in healthy donors. Primers for the PCR totalled 60 Vbeta and 13 Jbeta. This table comes from immunoSEQ multiplex PCR, and its TCRdb copy is limited to in-frame clones, with some not included. The sample has 150,000 to 200,000 clones. The sequenced sample consisted of PBMCs. The receptors shown here come from a young man in good health and CMV-seronegative.

With regard to this clone: In the same sample, other DNA sequences code for this CDR3. The chain is built from TRBV29-1 and TRBJ2-5, with 9 nucleotides matching TRBD1. The closer fit of TRBJ2-7 to the DNA end suggests the J call may be wrong. Germline V CDR1 and CDR2: SQVTM, ANQGSEA. CDR3 length: 13 amino acids. CDR3 residues: CSVPGQGSYEQYF. In nucleotides, the CDR3 is TGCAGCGTCCCGGGACAGGGTTCCTACGAGCAGTACTTC.

The J gene is TRBJ1-1, the V gene TRBV18; 9 positions match TRBD1. Trimming at V came to 4 bases and at J to 11 bases, leaving 11 bases not matched to a gene. This CDR3 has 14 residues. Germline V gives CDR1 KGHSH, CDR2 LQKENI. CDR3 sequence (DNA): TGTGCCAGCTCACAGGACAGGGGCGCGAGGATGGCTTTCTTT. This gives the protein CASSQDRGARMAFF.

The chain couples TRBV2 to TRBJ2-3, with TRBD1 matching 11 bases. The CDR3 sequence is 16 residues long. Germline V gene lookup returns CDR1 SNHLY and CDR2 FYNNEI. V lost 8 bases to trimming and J lost 5 bases; unmatched junction nucleotides: 12. DNA for the CDR3: TGTGCCAGCCTATTGGGACAGGGGGTAATGGAAGATACGCAGTATTTT. Translating it yields CASLLGQGVMEDTQYF.

The rearrangement uses TRBV5-8 and TRBJ1-3; weak D call: TRBD1 (5 bases). The CDR3 extends over 15 amino acids. The V end lost 0 bases, the J end lost 1 base, and 8 bases lay between the germline ends. Germline V lookup: CDR1 SGHTS, CDR2 YDEGEE. The CDR3 protein is CASSLAGKSGNTIYF. CDR3 sequence (DNA): TGTGCCAGCAGCTTGGCAGGGAAATCTGGAAACACCATATATTTT.

The chain combines TRBV19 with TRBJ1-5; 8 bases are shared with TRBD1. Germline trimming cut 0 bases from V and 6 bases from J; bases unmatched to any gene: 1. The V gene's germline CDR1 is LNHDA and CDR2 SQIVND (reference sequence). The CDR3 runs to 14 residues. The CDR3 reads CASSIETGAQPQHF. The CDR3 DNA sequence: TGTGCCAGTAGTATAGAGACAGGGGCTCAGCCCCAGCATTTT.

This rearrangement joins TRBV7-3 to TRBJ2-2; possible D gene TRBD2, 6 bases. The CDR3 covers 17 residues. CDR1 SGHTA and CDR2 FQGTGA come from the germline V gene. V was clipped by 4 bases and J by 6 bases, with 21 bases between them. The CDR3 sequence is CASSSSAILASAGELFF. CDR3 coding DNA: TGTGCCAGCAGCTCATCCGCCATACTAGCAAGCGCCGGGGAGCTGTTTTTT.

Notes on this clone: Its ends do not fully match the called genes, so a read error is possible. The chain has TRBV11-2 and TRBJ2-7; 11 bases line up with TRBD2. CDR3 length: 15 residues. The V gene's germline CDR1 is SGHAT and CDR2 FQNNGV. The CDR3 DNA follows: TGTGCCAGCACCTTAGCGGGAGGGCCTTGGTACGAGCAGTACTTC. This translates into CASTLAGGPWYEQYF.

The rearrangement links TRBV28 to TRBJ1-4; 7 bases align to TRBD1. Germline values: CDR1 MDHEN, CDR2 SYDVKM. V shed 7 bases and J 3 bases; nucleotides not matched to a gene: 5. The length of the CDR3 is 14 residues. CDR3 loop: CASIAGGPNEKLFF. CDR3 sequence (DNA): TGTGCCAGCATCGCAGGGGGTCCTAATGAAAAACTGTTTTTT.

This rearrangement joins TRBV13 to TRBJ1-5; TRBD1 aligns across 9 bases. CDR1 and CDR2 (germline): PRHDT, FYEKMQ (reference sequence). CDR3 size: 14 residues. The CDR3 coding sequence is TGTGGTGGTAACGGGACAGGGTTTTGTCAGCCCCAGCATTTT. It yields the protein CGGNGTGFCQPQHF.

The chain recombines TRBV4-1 with TRBJ2-7; maybe TRBD1 (5 bases). The CDR3 is 17 residues long. Trimming stripped 4 bases from V and 2 bases from J, with 21 bases between. Germline V gene data show CDR1 as MGHRA and CDR2 as YSYEKL. The CDR3 protein is CASSRQVSPGQAYEQYF. CDR3 in DNA: TGCGCCAGCAGCCGACAAGTTTCCCCAGGACAAGCCTACGAGCAGTACTTC.

The chain carries TRBV5-4 and TRBJ2-5; D might be TRBD2 (6 bases). The germline gives CDR1 SGHNT, CDR2 YYREEE (reference sequence). The length of the CDR3 is 15 residues. Trimming cost V 4 bases and J 1 base, with 14 bases left between them. The CDR3 here is CASSPRAGLQETQYF. CDR3 bases: TGTGCCAGCAGCCCACGGGCGGGGCTCCAAGAGACCCAGTACTTC. Full variable domain (rest looked up from reference TRBV5-4 and TRBJ2-5): ETGVTQSPTHLIKTRGQQVTLRCSSQSGHNTVSWYQQALGQGPQFIFQYYREEENGRGNFPPRFSGLQFPNYSSELNVNALELDDSALYLCASSPRAGLQETQYFGPGTRLLVL.

V and J are TRBV19 and TRBJ2-5; weak D call: TRBD2 (6 bases). The CDR3 length is 15 residues. From germline, CDR1 is LNHDA and CDR2 SQIVND (reference sequence). Between the trimmed V and J ends, which lost 5 bases and 5 bases, there was a span of 18 bases. The CDR3, as DNA: TGTGCCAGTAGTGTTCAGCGGGCCCTAAGGGAGACCCAGTACTTC. Its protein product is CASSVQRALRETQYF. Filled out from reference TRBV19 and TRBJ2-5, the complete variable domain reads DGGITQSPKYLFRKEGQNVTLSCEQNLNHDAMYWYRQDPGQGLRLIYYSQIVNDFQKGDIAEGYSVSREKKESFPLTVTSAQKNPTAFYLCASSVQRALRETQYFGPGTRLLVL.

The chain carries TRBV10-3 and TRBJ2-7; D might be TRBD1 (7 bases). CDR3 length: 15 residues. CDR1 is ENHRY and CDR2 is SYGVKD in the germline V gene. Trimming took off 2 bases at V and 2 bases at J, with 13 bases between the two ends. The CDR3 sequence is CAISEPTGTAYEQYF. The CDR3 bases are TGTGCCATCAGTGAGCCGACAGGGACTGCCTACGAGCAGTACTTC.

V usage is TRBV6-5 and J usage is TRBJ1-1, with D maybe TRBD1 (6 bases). CDR1 and CDR2 from the germline V gene are MNHEY and SVGAGI. With 3 bases removed from V and 0 bases from J, the gap between germline ends came to 8 bases. The CDR3 extends over 14 amino acids. CDR3 nucleotides: TGTGCCAGCAGTTATAGGGGGATGAACACTGAAGCTTTCTTT. Encoded protein: CASSYRGMNTEAFF.

The rearrangement links TRBV14 to TRBJ1-4; D is unresolved. From germline, CDR1 is SGHDN and CDR2 FVKESK. V dropped 4 bases and J dropped 8 bases, with 29 bases sitting between them. This CDR3 region has 19 residues. The CDR3 region has the DNA TGTGCCAGCAGCCGACTAGAAGGGATACCTGCAGGAGTGGGGGAAAAACTGTTTTTT. Translated, it gives CASSRLEGIPAGVGEKLFF. Variable domain in full (rest from reference TRBV14 and TRBJ1-4): EAGVTQFPSHSVIEKGQTVTLRCDPISGHDNLYWYRRVMGKEIKFLLHFVKESKQDESGMPNNRFLAERTGGTYSTLKVQPAELEDSGVYFCASSRLEGIPAGVGEKLFFGSGTQLSVL.

This sequence joins TRBV19 and TRBJ2-1; 7 nucleotides line up with TRBD1. V was clipped by 5 bases and J by 5 bases; unmatched bases: 6. The CDR3 loop spans 14 amino acids. Germline-derived CDR1 and CDR2 are LNHDA and SQIVND (reference sequence). CDR3 region: CASSFQGTDNEQFF. The CDR3 nucleotides are TGTGCCAGTAGTTTCCAGGGGACAGACAATGAGCAGTTCTTC. Variable domain in full (rest from reference TRBV19 and TRBJ2-1): DGGITQSPKYLFRKEGQNVTLSCEQNLNHDAMYWYRQDPGQGLRLIYYSQIVNDFQKGDIAEGYSVSREKKESFPLTVTSAQKNPTAFYLCASSFQGTDNEQFFGPGTRLTVL.

This chain connects TRBV6-6 to TRBJ2-4, with D perhaps matching TRBD1 (6 bases). Germline V gene data show CDR1 as MNHNY and CDR2 as SVGAGI (reference sequence). The V gene lost 4 bases and the J gene lost 7 bases, with 17 bases spanning the gap. The CDR3 is 15 amino acids. Here the CDR3 DNA reads TGTGCCAGCAGTTTAACAGGGCGAGGTGGGAACATTCAGTACTTC. Protein: CASSLTGRGGNIQYF.

The chain couples TRBV30 to TRBJ2-7, with D possibly being TRBD1 (5 bases). The CDR3 is 11 residues long. Germline V lookup: CDR1 GTSNPN, CDR2 SVGIG (reference sequence). V lost 5 bases, J lost 5 bases, and 10 bases lay in between. In DNA form, the CDR3 reads TGTGCCTGGGGTGGGGCTGACGAGCAGTACTTC. Its protein is CAWGGADEQYF.

The V and J genes are TRBV12-5 and TRBJ2-1; D might be TRBD2 (6 bases). V lost 1 base and J 3 bases, leaving 7 bases between the germline ends. CDR1 and CDR2 from the germline V gene are LGHNT and FRNRAP. This CDR3 spans 14 amino acids. As DNA, the CDR3 is TGTGCTAGTGGTTTGGCGGGGGACTACAATGAGCAGTTCTTC. Translated, it gives CASGLAGDYNEQFF.

The rearrangement uses TRBV9 and TRBJ2-3; D possibly corresponds to TRBD1 (5 bases). The CDR3 has 15 amino acids. CDR1 is SGDLS and CDR2 is YYNGEE in the germline V gene. V lost 3 bases to trimming and J lost 0 bases, with 11 bases between them. The CDR3 DNA sequence: TGTGCCAGCAGCGACGACAGTAGGAGCACAGATACGCAGTATTTT. It codes for CASSDDSRSTDTQYF.